This TCR beta chain was documented in a study of identical twins (dated by TCRdb to 2015 to 2016). Study-level background: TCR alpha and beta repertoires from monozygotic twins, unrelated adults of various ages and cord blood were deep-sequenced to test whether fetal clonotypes persist. To rule out contamination, the twin experiments were replicated at different times with different library preparation protocols.

To prepare the library, 5' RACE was applied. Data came from an Illumina HiSeq 2000. Template switching introduced a universal primer binding site; the final cDNA contained a unique molecular identifier, enabling accurate counting of TCR cDNA molecules. Specific primers in the conserved constant-segment region were used to synthesize first-strand cDNA for TCR alpha and beta chains. To control for contamination, every cDNA library carried two barcodes: a SMART-Mk sample barcode plus Illumina barcodes. TruSeq adapter sequences and Illumina sample barcodes were added in two successive PCR steps. TCR alpha and beta cDNA libraries were sequenced on the Illumina HiSeq platform with custom primers. The published analysis was carried out like this. Raw reads were processed with MiGEC to extract unique molecular identifiers, and MiXCR was used to determine CDR3 positions. Recombination models were inferred per individual with the repgenHMM and IGoR tools using an EM algorithm. Shared clonotypes were analyzed with the tcR package in R, and sharing was normalized by the product of cloneset sizes. Out-of-frame nonproductive sequences were analyzed to study raw recombination free of thymic and clonal selection effects. Starting from the raw public reads, TCRdb applied fastp trimming at Q25, assembled clones with MiXCR and retained in-frame beta chains. Every CDR3 protein is listed once, alongside the most common genes and DNA of its rows. The V and J calls reflect TCRdb's pipeline rather than the authors' work. In this sample the table shows hundreds of thousands of distinct CDR3 sequences, about 12% of which occur a single time. Around 6.9% of the sample comes from the top ten.

About this clonotype: What antigen it recognizes has not been identified. The record has no base qualities; no much larger clone is one base away.

The investigation overall reported the following: Zero-insertion analyses could be partly confounded by invariant T cells such as MAIT and iNKT, though diverse VJ usage argued against such confounding for most clonotypes. Conclusions relied on cross-sectional statistical analysis, since the same donors could not be followed over many years. Fewer insertions were carried by abundant cord blood beta clonotypes; a weaker similar trend was observed in young adult naive repertoires, while no such trend was observed in memory repertoires. Excess twin sharing in beta out-of-frame sequences was weaker because fewer shared sequences lowered the signal-to-noise ratio. Out-of-frame TCR alpha sharing in monozygotic twins was systematically underestimated by recombination models, whereas sharing between unrelated individuals was in agreement with the recombination models. Out-of-frame TCR alpha sequences shared between twins showed an excess of low generation-probability sequences compared with coincidental sharing between unrelated individuals.

All donors were healthy Caucasians. The twin cohort consisted of three pairs of female monozygotic twins, all aged roughly 18 to 29 years. Positive isolation kits from Invitrogen were used to isolate the CD4+ and CD8+ T cell populations. CDR1 and CDR2 (KGHDR, SFDVKD) derive from the germline V gene. Trimming removed 5 bases from V and 4 bases from J; the gene matches leave 16 bases unexplained. Inclusive of the bounding cysteine and phenylalanine, the CDR3 is 18 residues long. Left in the record is the CDR3 DNA by itself, 54 bases read in frame from the first base. The data also belong to a second study, concerning yellow fever vaccine responses in identical twins. As that second study puts it: The authors reported that the T cell response to vaccination in identical twins appeared partly convergent and partly personalized. In identical twins, the study followed T cell clones that responded to the vaccine with precision.

The chain is assembled from TRBV24-1 and TRBJ2-1, with 7 junctional bases fitting TRBD2. This clonotype originated in a woman younger than 35 in good health. Sequenced material: CD8+ T cells sorted from blood. In nucleotides, the sequence is TGTGCCACCAGTGCGGGAAAGGACGGTAGCGGGTCGTACAATGAGCAGTTCTTC. Its protein reads: CATSAGKDGSGSYNEQFF.